This note documents a single T cell receptor (beta chain) sequence. Method: immunoSEQ multiplex PCR; TCRdb's copy keeps in-frame clones and lacks some. The sample carries over 1.4 million clones, roughly 96% recorded once. The record originates from a study of shared clonotypes between healthy human individuals. V gave up 9 bases and J gave up 0 bases; unmatched junction bases: 7. Germline CDR1 is MNHNS and CDR2 is SASEGT. The CDR3 contains 15 residues. The clonotype comes from a young man in good health. The V gene is TRBV6-1, the J gene TRBJ2-2; 7 bases fit TRBD1. Sequenced sample: naive CD4+ T cells sorted from blood. The subset was: CD45RA+ positively selected. Here the CDR3 reads CASSPGTANTGELFF. CDR3 nucleotides: TGTGCCAGTAGTCCCGGGACAGCGAACACCGGGGAGCTGTTTTTT.